Below, 12 T cell receptor beta chains from the same sample are listed, as sequenced in a study of CD8 T cells in ankylosing spondylitis. Using its own MiXCR run on the 5' RACE reads, TCRdb lists one record per CDR3 protein. This sample has roughly 100,000 distinct CDR3 sequences; 24% occur once, and the top ten carry more than 9%. The sample comprised synovial fluid, either unsorted or a sorted T cell fraction (not recorded which). These receptors were collected from a male donor with ankylosing spondylitis.

There are a few counts of this clonotype. The chain couples TRBV5-1 to TRBJ1-1; no reliable D call. Germline lookup yields CDR1 SGHRS and CDR2 YFSETQ. The CDR3 consists of 14 residues. Trimming stripped 1 base from V and 2 bases from J, with 9 bases between. CDR3 loop: CASSLNSRNTEAFF. Here the CDR3 DNA reads TGCGCCAGCAGCTTGAACAGCCGAAACACTGAAGCTTTCTTT.

This clonotype was detected only once. This chain uses TRBV7-8 with TRBJ2-1; 7 positions agree with TRBD2. V lost 3 bases and J lost 9; bases outside the gene matches: 11. Germline V CDR1 and CDR2: SGHVS, FQNEAQ. This CDR3 is built from 15 residues. CDR3 DNA sequence: TGTGCCAGCAGCTTCATGGTGGGAGGGCAGGGTGAGCAGTTCTTC. It is translated as CASSFMVGGQGEQFF.

In this sample, this clonotype turned up many times. This chain uses TRBV29-1 with TRBJ2-1; 10 bases line up with TRBD1. V lost 7 bases, J lost 3 bases, and 6 bases stayed unmatched. Germline lookup yields CDR1 SQVTM and CDR2 ANQGSEA. This CDR3 has 14 residues. CDR3 nucleotide sequence: TGCAGCGCATCCGGGACAGGGGACTACAATGAGCAGTTCTTC. Its translation is CSASGTGDYNEQFF.

The rearrangement links TRBV20-1 to TRBJ1-1; D unresolved. This CDR3 region has 15 residues. Germline lookup yields CDR1 DFQATT and CDR2 SNEGSKA (reference sequence). The V end lost 6 bases, the J end lost 3 bases, and 20 bases lay between the germline ends. This CDR3 reads CSAPKEDFLDTEAFF. The CDR3 region has the DNA TGCAGTGCCCCTAAGGAGGACTTCCTGGACACTGAAGCTTTCTTT.

This clonotype was recorded many times. The genes are TRBV13 and TRBJ1-1, with 7 bases aligning to TRBD1. V was pared by 3 bases and J by 5 bases, with 3 bases of the junction left unmatched. Looked up from germline, CDR1 is PRHDT and CDR2 is FYEKMQ (reference sequence). The CDR3 has 13 residues. In DNA, the CDR3 is TGTGCCAGCAGCTTGACAGGGAAGACTGAAGCTTTCTTT. It is translated as CASSLTGKTEAFF.

The J gene is TRBJ2-3, the V gene TRBV7-2, with D hard to call. This CDR3 has 12 residues. Deletions cut 4 bases from V and 4 bases from J, with 6 bases between. Germline lookup yields CDR1 SGHTA and CDR2 FQGNSA. The CDR3, as DNA: TGTGCCAGCAGCTACTATTCAGATACGCAGTATTTT. Protein: CASSYYSDTQYF.

This clonotype was observed at least ten times. The V call is TRBV7-8, the J call TRBJ2-1; 11 nucleotides match TRBD2. The CDR3 totals 16 residues. J was trimmed by 4 bases and V by 1 base; bases with no gene match: 3. CDR1 and CDR2 (germline): SGHVS, FQNEAQ. The CDR3 coding sequence is TGTGCCAGCAGCTTAGGGACTAGCGGGTCTTACAATGAGCAGTTCTTC. The encoded protein is CASSLGTSGSYNEQFF.

The V and J genes are TRBV20-1 and TRBJ1-1; D perhaps matches TRBD1 (5 bases). The CDR3 runs to 16 residues. Germline lookup yields CDR1 DFQATT and CDR2 SNEGSKA (reference sequence). Trimming cost V 3 bases and J 0 bases, with 17 bases left between them. This CDR3 reads CSASEWGGGMNTEAFF. CDR3 in DNA: TGCAGTGCTAGTGAGTGGGGCGGGGGTATGAACACTGAAGCTTTCTTT.

This clonotype appeared a few times. J is TRBJ1-1 and V is TRBV3-1; D remains ambiguous. V lost 1 base to trimming and J lost 1 base, with 10 bases between them. This CDR3 has 15 amino acids. Per germline, CDR1 LGHDT and CDR2 YNNKEL (reference sequence). The CDR3 DNA follows: TGTGCCAGCAGCCAAGGAAAAACAAGGAACACTGAAGCTTTCTTT. Translated: CASSQGKTRNTEAFF.

This chain joins TRBV18 and TRBJ2-3; D unclear. Trimming cost V 3 bases and J 5 bases, with 6 bases left between them. Looked up from germline, CDR1 is KGHSH and CDR2 is LQKENI. The CDR3 covers 12 residues. The CDR3 region is CASSPIQDTQYF. The CDR3 DNA reads TGTGCCAGCTCACCCATCCAAGATACGCAGTATTTT.

V and J are TRBV7-9 and TRBJ2-5; D unclear. CDR1 is SEHNR, CDR2 FQNEAQ, per germline (reference sequence). The CDR3 totals 13 residues. V was clipped by 5 bases and J by 1 base, with 8 bases between them. CDR3 protein: CASSGPLQETQYF. The CDR3 DNA is TGTGCCAGCAGCGGACCCCTCCAAGAGACCCAGTACTTC.

The chain combines TRBV4-2 with TRBJ2-2; D remains ambiguous. The CDR3 is 15 amino acids. V lost 2 bases and J lost 4, with 11 bases in between. Germline V CDR1 and CDR2: LGHNA, YNFKEQ. The CDR3 DNA follows: TGTGCCAGCAGCCAAAGTTTTACTTCCACCGGGGAGCTGTTTTTT. Protein product: CASSQSFTSTGELFF.